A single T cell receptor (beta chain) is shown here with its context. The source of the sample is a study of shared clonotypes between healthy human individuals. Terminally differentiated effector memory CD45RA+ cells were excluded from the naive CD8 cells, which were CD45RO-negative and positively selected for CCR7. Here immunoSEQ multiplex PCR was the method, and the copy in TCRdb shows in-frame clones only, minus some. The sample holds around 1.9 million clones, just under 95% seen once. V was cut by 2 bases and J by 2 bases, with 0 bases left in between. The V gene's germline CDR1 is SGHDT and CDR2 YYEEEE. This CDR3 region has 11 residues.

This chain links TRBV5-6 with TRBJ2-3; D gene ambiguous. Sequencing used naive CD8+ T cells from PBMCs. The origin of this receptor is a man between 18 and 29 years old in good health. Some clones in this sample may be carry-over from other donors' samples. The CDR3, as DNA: TGTGCCAGCAGCTTCACAGATACGCAGTATTTT. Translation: CASSFTDTQYF.